A single sample is the source of the 26 T cell receptor beta chains below, sequenced in a study of cytomegalovirus exposure and HLA in healthy donors. The PCR made use of 60 Vbeta and 13 Jbeta primers. Generated by immunoSEQ multiplex PCR, the TCRdb table keeps only in-frame clones and is missing some. This repertoire includes 95,000 to 150,000 clones. The sequenced sample was PBMCs. The receptors were sampled from a man aged 35 to 55 in good health and CMV-seronegative.

The chain joins TRBV7-9 to TRBJ1-6; D is possibly TRBD1 (6 bases). V lost 5 bases and J lost 7, with 12 bases in between. CDR3 length: 14 residues. Germline CDR1 reads SEHNR; CDR2 reads FQNEAQ (reference sequence). DNA of the CDR3: TGTGCCAGCAGCCTTGGGACATTGAATTCACCCCTCCACTTT. Translating gives CASSLGTLNSPLHF.

The rearrangement links TRBV9 to TRBJ1-1, with 7 bases lining up with TRBD1. The CDR3 consists of 14 residues. With V trimmed by 5 bases and J by 4 bases, 8 bases remained unmatched. Germline CDR1 is SGDLS and CDR2 is YYNGEE. The CDR3 is CASSEGAPGTEAFF. DNA of the CDR3: TGTGCCAGCAGTGAGGGGGCCCCGGGCACTGAAGCTTTCTTT. The full variable domain, its missing parts supplied by reference TRBV9 and TRBJ1-1, is DSGVTQTPKHLITATGQRVTLRCSPRSGDLSVYWYQQSLDQGLQFLIQYYNGEERAKGNILERFSAQQFPDLHSELNLSSLELGDSALYFCASSEGAPGTEAFFGQGTRLTVV.

CDR3 nucleotides: TGTGCCAGCAGTTACGGGTTGGCACAGGAGACCTACGAGCAGTACTTC. It codes for CASSYGLAQETYEQYF. J is TRBJ2-5 and V is TRBV6-6; D might be TRBD1 (5 bases). The assigned J gene may be wrong: the sequence end matches TRBJ2-7 better. The germline CDR1 and CDR2 sequences are MNHNY and SVGAGI (reference sequence). This CDR3 comprises 16 residues.

The chain joins TRBV5-4 to TRBJ1-2, with 10 nucleotides matching TRBD1. V shed 0 bases and J 0 bases; nucleotides not matched to a gene: 2. This CDR3 spans 16 amino acids. The germline gives CDR1 SGHNT, CDR2 YYREEE (reference sequence). CDR3 sequence reads: CASSLGGQGTNYGYTF. The CDR3 DNA sequence: TGTGCCAGCAGCTTGGGGGGACAGGGGACTAACTATGGCTACACCTTC.

J is TRBJ1-3 and V is TRBV7-8, with 7 bases identical to TRBD1. Germline V gives CDR1 SGHVS, CDR2 FQNEAQ. V lost 3 bases to trimming and J lost 1 base; unmatched junction nucleotides: 3. The CDR3 totals 15 residues. In DNA, the CDR3 is TGTGCCAGCAGCTTTAACAGGGGATCTGGAAACACCATATATTTT. Translated: CASSFNRGSGNTIYF. The whole variable domain, remainder taken from reference TRBV7-8 and TRBJ1-3, is GAGVSQSPRYKVAKRGQDVALRCDPISGHVSLFWYQQALGQGPEFLTYFQNEAQLDKSGLPSDRFFAERPEGSVSTLKIQRTQQEDSAVYLCASSFNRGSGNTIYFGEGSWLTVV.

CDR3 DNA: TGCGCCAGCAGCTGGACAGGAGCTAATGAAAAACTGTTTTTT. Amino acids: CASSWTGANEKLFF. This chain links TRBV5-1 with TRBJ1-4; TRBD1 agrees at 7 bases. Trimming cost V 3 bases and J 3 bases; bases outside gene matches: 2. Germline CDR1 is SGHRS and CDR2 is YFSETQ. The CDR3 runs to 14 residues.

On this clone: At one of its ends the junction is not consistent with the germline gene, which may arise from a read error. The chain is built from TRBV19 and TRBJ1-5; 9 nucleotides agree with TRBD1. CDR1 and CDR2 (germline): LNHDA, SQIVND (reference sequence). There are 15 residues in the CDR3. CDR3 coding DNA: TGTGCCAGTAGCATAGGGACAGGGCTCGATCAGCCCCAGCATTTT. Amino acid sequence: CASSIGTGLDQPQHF.

CDR3: CASRTAQGYYGYTF. The DNA for the CDR3 is TGTGCCAGCAGAACCGCACAGGGATACTATGGCTACACCTTC. The chain is built from TRBV28 and TRBJ1-2, with a weak D call TRBD1 (6 bases). Germline-derived CDR1 and CDR2 are MDHEN and SYDVKM. The CDR3 has 14 residues. V lost 6 bases and J 3 bases, leaving 14 bases between the germline ends.

V gene TRBV10-3 combines with J gene TRBJ1-1, with unresolved D. V was shortened by 7 bases and J by 0 bases, with 9 bases between the two germline ends. Germline CDR1 is ENHRY and CDR2 is SYGVKD. The CDR3 totals 13 residues. In nucleotides, the CDR3 is TGTGCCATCACAGCGGAAATGAACACTGAAGCTTTCTTT. Protein product: CAITAEMNTEAFF.

The V call is TRBV5-1, the J call TRBJ1-6, with D possibly TRBD1 on 5 matching bases. V lost 3 bases, J lost 8 bases, and 12 bases lay in between. The CDR3 is 14 residues long. Germline assignment: CDR1 SGHRS and CDR2 YFSETQ. The CDR3: CASSSAPGDSPLHF. The CDR3 region has the DNA TGCGCCAGCAGCTCCGCGCCGGGGGATTCACCCCTCCACTTT.

The chain employs TRBV27 and TRBJ2-7, with no clear D. The CDR3 totals 10 residues. Germline CDR1 is MNHEY and CDR2 is SMNVEV (reference sequence). V was pared by 6 bases and J by 6 bases, with 6 bases between. CDR3 loop: CASSLSEQYF. The DNA for the CDR3 is TGTGCCAGCAGCCTCTCCGAGCAGTACTTC.

Comment on this clone: At one boundary the junction diverges from the germline segment, which might be a read error. The genes are TRBV29-1 and TRBJ2-5; D gene ambiguous. This CDR3 region has 13 residues. CDR1 is SQVTM, CDR2 ANQGSEA, per germline. The chain's CDR3 is CSVEKAAQEAQYF. The CDR3 nucleotides read TGCAGCGTTGAAAAGGCCGCGCAAGAGGCCCAGTACTTC.

The chain links TRBV6-5 to TRBJ1-5; unclear D gene. Germline CDR1 and CDR2: MNHEY and SVGAGI. Trimming shortened V by 3 bases and J by 4 bases, and 7 bases separated the two germline ends. CDR3 size: 13 residues. CDR3 amino acids: CASSYEANQPQHF. In DNA form, the CDR3 reads TGTGCCAGCAGTTATGAGGCGAATCAGCCCCAGCATTTT.

This chain connects TRBV5-5 to TRBJ1-5, with D possibly matching TRBD1 (6 bases). Trimming removed 5 bases at V and 1 base at J, with 13 bases between. Germline loops: CDR1 SGHKS, CDR2 YYEKEE (reference sequence). This CDR3 is 15 amino acids long. CDR3 loop: CASRGHTGSNQPQHF. Here the CDR3 DNA reads TGTGCCAGCAGGGGACATACTGGCAGCAATCAGCCCCAGCATTTT.

The gene calls are TRBV9 and TRBJ2-7; 10 nucleotides match TRBD2. The CDR3 extends over 14 amino acids. The V and J ends lost 4 bases and 4 bases, in that order; junction bases with no gene match: 5. Per germline, CDR1 SGDLS and CDR2 YYNGEE. The CDR3: CASSSSTSGYEQYF. CDR3 DNA sequence: TGTGCCAGCAGCTCCTCGACTAGCGGGTACGAGCAGTACTTC.

The chain is built from TRBV6-5 and TRBJ1-2; D unresolved. This CDR3 contains 14 residues. CDR1 is MNHEY, CDR2 SVGAGI, per germline. V lost 0 bases, J lost 1 base, and 6 bases lay in between. This CDR3 is CASSYSARNYGYTF. The CDR3 nucleotides read TGTGCCAGCAGTTACTCGGCCCGTAACTATGGCTACACCTTC.

The chain couples TRBV30 to TRBJ2-5; D might be TRBD2 (5 bases). Germline V gene lookup returns CDR1 GTSNPN and CDR2 SVGIG (reference sequence). The CDR3 has 15 amino acids. V lost 5 bases, J lost 5 bases, and 21 bases lay in between. Here the CDR3 DNA reads TGTGCCTGGGCCTCCTCTCTAGCTCGCCCCGAGACCCAGTACTTC. Amino acids: CAWASSLARPETQYF. The variable domain in full, with the rest retrieved from reference TRBV30 and TRBJ2-5, is SQTIHQWPATLVQPVGSPLSLECTVEGTSNPNLYWYRQAAGRGLQLLFYSVGIGQISSEVPQNLSASRPQDRQFILSSKKLLLSDSGFYLCAWASSLARPETQYFGPGTRLLVL.

The V and J genes are TRBV7-9 and TRBJ2-2, with 12 bases lining up with TRBD2. The CDR3 loop spans 16 amino acids. J gave up 3 bases and V 1 base, and 0 bases lay outside the gene matches. The V gene's germline CDR1 is SEHNR and CDR2 FQNEAQ (reference sequence). Here the CDR3 reads CASSLGLAGDTGELFF. DNA of the CDR3: TGTGCCAGCAGCTTAGGACTAGCGGGAGACACCGGGGAGCTGTTTTTT.

V is TRBV4-3 and J is TRBJ2-7; TRBD2 matches at 10 bases. The CDR3 covers 14 residues. Per the germline V gene, CDR1 is LGHNA and CDR2 is YSLEER. The ends lost 1 base at V and 4 bases at J; junction bases unmatched: 1. The CDR3 bases are TGCGCCAGCAGCCAAGGGACTAGCGGTTACGAGCAGTACTTC. Translation: CASSQGTSGYEQYF.

The rearrangement links TRBV19 to TRBJ2-1; D is ambiguous. V shed 5 bases and J shed 2 bases, with 16 bases lying between them. From germline, CDR1 is LNHDA and CDR2 SQIVND (reference sequence). This CDR3 is 16 amino acids long. The CDR3 region is CASSPAARNPYNEQFF. CDR3 sequence (DNA): TGTGCCAGTAGTCCTGCAGCGAGGAACCCCTACAATGAGCAGTTCTTC.

The J gene is TRBJ1-5, the V gene TRBV4-2; TRBD1 aligns across 8 bases. The CDR3 contains 16 residues. With V trimmed by 0 bases and J by 6 bases, 7 bases remained unmatched. The germline CDR1 and CDR2 sequences are LGHNA and YNFKEQ. The CDR3 DNA follows: TGTGCCAGCAGCCAAGAGCCAACAGGGGGTGGTCAGCCCCAGCATTTT. It encodes CASSQEPTGGGQPQHF.

The chain recombines TRBV10-1 with TRBJ2-5; D remains ambiguous. The CDR3 loop spans 13 amino acids. Germline V gene lookup returns CDR1 WNHNN and CDR2 SYGVQD (reference sequence). The ends were cut back, 3 bases at V and 2 bases at J, with 7 bases in the middle. The CDR3 nucleotides read TGCGCCAGCAGTGACAGTCCGCAAGAGACCCAGTACTTC. The encoded protein is CASSDSPQETQYF.

This chain links TRBV5-4 with TRBJ2-7; 7 bases are shared with TRBD2. V gave up 0 bases and J gave up 2 bases; unmatched junction bases: 5. The V gene's germline CDR1 is SGHNT and CDR2 YYREEE (reference sequence). The length of the CDR3 is 15 residues. CDR3 DNA sequence: TGTGCCAGCAGCTTGGTAGCTAGCGGAGCCTACGAGCAGTACTTC. It translates to CASSLVASGAYEQYF.

J is TRBJ2-7 and V is TRBV25-1; TRBD2 agrees at 10 bases. The trim removed 5 bases at V and 3 bases at J, leaving 4 bases unmatched. Per the germline V gene, CDR1 is MGHDK and CDR2 is SYGVNS. This CDR3 region has 14 residues. The DNA for the CDR3 is TGTGCCAGCAGTAGGACTAGCGGATTCTACGAGCAGTACTTC. This codes for CASSRTSGFYEQYF.

Notes on this clone: The junction does not match germline at one end; this may be a read error. The chain links TRBV2 to TRBJ2-7, with 14 nucleotides matching TRBD2. CDR1 and CDR2 from the germline V gene are SNHLY and FYNNEI. The CDR3 is 15 amino acids. The CDR3 sequence: CAGSDRTSGRNEQYF. The CDR3 DNA reads as TGTGCCGGCAGTGACCGGACTAGCGGGAGGAACGAGCAGTACTTC.

This sequence joins TRBV7-6 and TRBJ2-3; 8 nucleotides match TRBD2. The CDR3 has 21 amino acids. Looked up from germline, CDR1 is SGHVS and CDR2 is FNYEAQ. Trimming took 5 bases from V and 2 from J; bases not matched to a gene: 24. The CDR3 DNA follows: TGTGCCAGCAGCGCGACCTCAGCTAGAGCGGGAGCGGTTCCCCCCACAGATACGCAGTATTTT. Its translation is CASSATSARAGAVPPTDTQYF. Combining the CDR3 with reference TRBV7-6 and TRBJ2-3 gives the whole variable domain GAGVSQSPRYKVTKRGQDVALRCDPISGHVSLYWYRQALGQGPEFLTYFNYEAQQDKSGLPNDRFSAERPEGSISTLTIQRTEQRDSAMYRCASSATSARAGAVPPTDTQYFGPGTRLTVL.